The 25 T cell receptor beta chains below were found in one sample sequenced in a study of T cells in Graves' hyperthyroidism and ophthalmopathy. Amplification targeted TCR beta CDR3 regions from RNA transcripts. HTBI primers were employed in a first-round RT-PCR of the TCR CDR3. TCRdb re-called the multiplex PCR reads with MiXCR, one entry per CDR3 protein. This table holds fewer than 850,000 distinct CDR3 sequences, approximately 15% found once. The sample taken for sequencing was blood. The receptors originated from a man aged 45-65 years with Graves' hyperthyroidism.

This clonotype occurred a few times. V and J are TRBV28 and TRBJ2-2; weak D call: TRBD1 (6 bases). The CDR3 is 13 residues long. Per germline, CDR1 MDHEN and CDR2 SYDVKM. Trimming removed 5 bases at V and 5 bases at J, with 9 bases between. For the CDR3, the DNA is TGTGCCAGCAGTATCCAGGGGACCGGGGAGCTGTTTTTT. This encodes CASSIQGTGELFF.

The chain links TRBV7-9 to TRBJ2-1; D unclear. The CDR3 is 15 amino acids. The germline V gene encodes CDR1 SEHNR and CDR2 FQNEAQ (reference sequence). Trimming stripped 1 base from V and 3 bases from J, with 10 bases between. DNA for the CDR3: TGTGCCAGCAGCTTAGTTACTACTTACTACAATGAGCAGTTCTTC. It is translated as CASSLVTTYYNEQFF. The full variable domain, completed using reference TRBV7-9 and TRBJ2-1, is DTGVSQNPRHKITKRGQNVTFRCDPISEHNRLYWYRQTLGQGPEFLTYFQNEAQLEKSRLLSDRFSAERPKGSFSTLEIQRTEQGDSAMYLCASSLVTTYYNEQFFGPGTRLTVL.

This clonotype has a count of ten or more. The chain carries TRBV2 and TRBJ2-7, with D tentatively TRBD2 (5 bases). CDR3 length: 15 amino acids. V lost 0 bases and J lost 2, with 11 bases in between. Germline V gene sequence: CDR1 SNHLY, CDR2 FYNNEI. The CDR3 here is CASSEARAGAYEQYF. The CDR3 DNA is TGTGCCAGCAGTGAAGCGAGGGCCGGAGCCTACGAGCAGTACTTC.

This clonotype was detected ten times or more. The chain links TRBV7-2 to TRBJ1-1; D uncertain. Looked up from germline, CDR1 is SGHTA and CDR2 is FQGNSA. V lost 0 bases, J lost 1 base, and 6 bases lay in between. CDR3 length: 14 amino acids. In DNA form, the CDR3 reads TGTGCCAGCAGCTTAGCGCGTCAGAACACTGAAGCTTTCTTT. It specifies CASSLARQNTEAFF.

Worth noting for this clonotype: A clone one base away is much larger, so this may be a read error. The rearrangement joins TRBV28 to TRBJ1-6, with 7 nucleotides matching TRBD1. The CDR3 spans 15 residues. V was pared by 7 bases and J by 6 bases, with 9 bases of the junction left unmatched. Germline CDR1 and CDR2: MDHEN and SYDVKM. The CDR3: CASTERTGCNSPLHF. As DNA, the CDR3 is TGTGCCAGCACCGAAAGGACAGGATGTAATTCACCCCTCCACTTT.

This clonotype was observed many times. The V call is TRBV6-1, the J call TRBJ1-2, with TRBD1 as a possible D gene (5 bases). In germline, CDR1 is MNHNS, CDR2 SASEGT. The CDR3 contains 13 residues. Trimming took off 7 bases at V and 2 bases at J, with 11 bases between the two ends. In nucleotides, the CDR3 is TGTGCCAGCAAAGGGGTGGGGAACTATGGCTACACCTTC. It is translated as CASKGVGNYGYTF.

The sample holds many counts of this clonotype. The chain carries TRBV6-2 or TRBV6-3 and TRBJ2-2; 15 positions agree with TRBD2. Per germline, CDR1 MNHEY and CDR2 SVGEGT. V lost 1 base to trimming and J lost 0 bases; unmatched junction nucleotides: 3. CDR3 length: 19 residues. CDR3 in DNA: TGTGCCAGCAGTTACTTGGGACTAGCGGGAGGTTCGAACACCGGGGAGCTGTTTTTT. As protein: CASSYLGLAGGSNTGELFF.

The J gene is TRBJ1-1, the V gene TRBV27; the D gene is possibly TRBD1 (6 bases). Looked up from germline, CDR1 is MNHEY and CDR2 is SMNVEV (reference sequence). Trimming stripped 5 bases from V and 1 base from J, with 14 bases between. The CDR3 is 15 residues long. This CDR3 is CASSPGTGQNTEAFF. The CDR3 DNA sequence: TGTGCCAGCAGTCCCGGGACGGGACAGAACACTGAAGCTTTCTTT.

The chain couples TRBV29-1 to TRBJ2-7; D is ambiguous. The length of the CDR3 is 13 residues. Trimming took 4 bases from V and 2 from J, leaving 12 bases between them. Germline CDR1 and CDR2: SQVTM and ANQGSEA. The CDR3 loop reads CSVVGDGTYEQYF. The CDR3 coding sequence is TGCAGCGTTGTAGGTGACGGCACCTACGAGCAGTACTTC.

The chain carries TRBV28 and TRBJ2-7; D gene unclear. V was shortened by 5 bases and J by 3 bases, with 14 bases between the two germline ends. The CDR3 contains 14 residues. Germline V gene lookup returns CDR1 MDHEN and CDR2 SYDVKM. This CDR3 reads CASSAVGPNYEQYF. The CDR3 coding sequence is TGTGCCAGCAGTGCGGTCGGCCCCAACTACGAGCAGTACTTC.

This clonotype was seen many times. This sequence joins TRBV11-2 and TRBJ2-1, with D possibly called TRBD1 or TRBD2 (6 bases each). Trimming left V 4 bases short and J 1 base short, with 20 bases between. The CDR3 runs 18 residues. Germline lookup yields CDR1 SGHAT and CDR2 FQNNGV. The CDR3 DNA sequence: TGTGCCAGCAGCTCAGGGACATCTCCGGAGGGGTCCTACAATGAGCAGTTCTTC. Its protein product is CASSSGTSPEGSYNEQFF.

The chain joins TRBV7-2 to TRBJ1-5, with unresolved D. V gave up 1 base and J gave up 11 bases, with 15 bases separating them. Germline lookup yields CDR1 SGHTA and CDR2 FQGNSA. CDR3 length equals 14 residues. CDR3 residues: CASSLETAVGAQHF. CDR3 bases: TGTGCCAGCAGCTTAGAGACGGCCGTAGGAGCCCAGCATTTT.

The rearrangement joins TRBV20-1 to TRBJ2-7; TRBD2 might be the D (5 bases). Germline values: CDR1 DFQATT, CDR2 SNEGSKA (reference sequence). CDR3 size: 14 residues. V lost 3 bases and J lost 1, with 13 bases in between. The CDR3 here is CSARVAGLSYEQYF. CDR3 in DNA: TGCAGTGCTAGGGTGGCGGGCCTTTCCTACGAGCAGTACTTC.

The rearrangement uses TRBV10-2 and TRBJ2-7, with TRBD1 matching over 7 bases. CDR3 size: 12 residues. After removal of 6 bases from V and 3 bases from J, the junction contained 2 bases not matched to a gene. Germline CDR1 and CDR2: WSHSY and SAAADI. CDR3: CASRGTDYEQYF. CDR3 coding DNA: TGCGCCAGCAGAGGGACAGACTACGAGCAGTACTTC.

Concerning this clonotype: At one end, the junction sequence differs from germline, possibly due to a read error. The J gene is TRBJ1-1, the V gene TRBV28, with D unclear. The CDR3 has 13 amino acids. Germline CDR1 and CDR2: MDHEN and SYDVKM. The CDR3 loop is CGSTNLENTEAFF. The CDR3 nucleotides read TGTGGCAGCACCAATCTGGAGAACACTGAAGCTTTCTTT.

The CDR3 reads CASRRRLAGSYNEQFF. The CDR3 nucleotides read TGTGCCAGTAGAAGGAGACTAGCGGGCTCCTACAATGAGCAGTTCTTC. The chain has TRBV19 and TRBJ2-1; 10 bases are shared with TRBD2. V gave up 6 bases and J gave up 0 bases; unmatched junction bases: 5. There are 16 residues in the CDR3. CDR1 and CDR2 from the germline V gene are LNHDA and SQIVND (reference sequence).

The chain uses TRBV29-1 and TRBJ2-7; TRBD2 might be the D (6 bases). Deletions cut 1 base from V and 3 bases from J, with 10 bases between. The CDR3 is 13 amino acids. Germline assignment: CDR1 SQVTM and CDR2 ANQGSEA. The CDR3 is CSVEAGVGYEQYF. DNA for the CDR3: TGCAGCGTTGAAGCGGGAGTGGGCTACGAGCAGTACTTC.

This clonotype was observed many times. The genes are TRBV28 and TRBJ2-7, with D possibly matching TRBD1 (5 bases). Germline V gene sequence: CDR1 MDHEN, CDR2 SYDVKM. This CDR3 region has 14 residues. Between the trimmed V and J ends, which lost 6 bases and 3 bases, there was a span of 15 bases. The CDR3: CASRKRGWGYEQYF. DNA for the CDR3: TGTGCCAGCAGGAAAAGGGGTTGGGGCTACGAGCAGTACTTC. The full variable domain, completed using reference TRBV28 and TRBJ2-7, is DVKVTQSSRYLVKRTGEKVFLECVQDMDHENMFWYRQDPGLGLRLIYFSYDVKMKEKGDIPEGYSVSREKKERFSLILESASTNQTSMYLCASRKRGWGYEQYFGPGTRLTVT.

The CDR3 sequence is CASSTWTGWYNEQFF. CDR3 sequence (DNA): TGTGCCAGTAGTACTTGGACAGGGTGGTACAATGAGCAGTTCTTC. This sequence joins TRBV19 and TRBJ2-1, with 8 bases aligning to TRBD1. The junction had 6 bases not matched to a gene; V was cut back by 4 bases and J by 4 bases. CDR1 LNHDA and CDR2 SQIVND come from the germline V gene (reference sequence). The CDR3 has 15 residues.

This clonotype was seen many times. The chain carries TRBV5-1 and TRBJ2-1; TRBD2 aligns across 13 bases. Germline CDR1 is SGHRS and CDR2 is YFSETQ. Trimming cost V 4 bases and J 8 bases; bases outside gene matches: 6. CDR3 length equals 15 residues. The CDR3 DNA reads TGCGCCAGCAGCCAACTAGCGGGAGGGGCGGATGAGCAGTTCTTC. Translating gives CASSQLAGGADEQFF.

This clonotype has only a few counts. The chain links TRBV30 to TRBJ2-3, with a tentative D call TRBD2 (6 bases). Germline-derived CDR1 and CDR2 are GTSNPN and SVGIG (reference sequence). The CDR3 spans 15 residues. Deletions cut 0 bases from V and 4 bases from J, with 14 bases between. The CDR3 loop reads CAWSVGGTGADTQYF. Here the CDR3 DNA reads TGTGCCTGGAGTGTTGGCGGGACGGGGGCAGATACGCAGTATTTT.

This clonotype has at least ten counts. The chain links TRBV18 to TRBJ2-3; TRBD2 agrees at 8 bases. This CDR3 comprises 16 residues. J lost 2 bases, V lost 0 bases, and 4 bases had no gene match. Per the germline V gene, CDR1 is KGHSH and CDR2 is LQKENI. The CDR3, as DNA: TGTGCCAGCTCACCACCGCGACTAGCGTACACAGATACGCAGTATTTT. Translated: CASSPPRLAYTDTQYF.

In this sample, this clonotype turned up many times. The V and J genes are TRBV28 and TRBJ2-1; 8 bases agree with TRBD2. CDR3 length: 12 amino acids. V shed 7 bases and J 14 bases; nucleotides not matched to a gene: 10. Germline values: CDR1 MDHEN, CDR2 SYDVKM. In nucleotides, the CDR3 is TGTGCCAGCAAAGGGCCTAACGGGAGGGAGTTCTTC. Protein product: CASKGPNGREFF.

This sequence joins TRBV28 and TRBJ2-1; 7 nucleotides agree with TRBD2. CDR1 is MDHEN, CDR2 SYDVKM, per germline. The CDR3 runs to 16 residues. The trim removed 4 bases at V and 0 bases at J, leaving 6 bases unmatched. CDR3 in DNA: TGTGCCAGCAGTTCACTAGCGATCAGCTCCTACAATGAGCAGTTCTTC. Translated: CASSSLAISSYNEQFF. The full variable domain, in which reference TRBV28 and TRBJ2-1 provide the parts outside the CDR3, is DVKVTQSSRYLVKRTGEKVFLECVQDMDHENMFWYRQDPGLGLRLIYFSYDVKMKEKGDIPEGYSVSREKKERFSLILESASTNQTSMYLCASSSLAISSYNEQFFGPGTRLTVL.

This clonotype was seen many times. The CDR3 region is CASSLVQSFSPKSPTLDEQFF. In DNA form, the CDR3 reads TGCGCCAGCAGCTTGGTGCAGAGTTTCTCTCCCAAGTCACCAACTTTGGATGAGCAGTTCTTC. The chain links TRBV5-1 to TRBJ2-1; D gene ambiguous. CDR1 and CDR2 from the germline V gene are SGHRS and YFSETQ. V was clipped by 0 bases and J by 8 bases, with 33 bases between them. CDR3 length equals 21 residues.